This T cell receptor beta chain was found in a study of PD-L1 blockade in urothelial cancer. Overall study: Typically, measured as a median, blood samples had approximately 130,000 T cells.

CDR3 length equals 15 residues. Some clones are missing from TCRdb's copy, which holds only in-frame ones; the method was immunoSEQ multiplex PCR. This sample carries about 55,000 clones, around 80% of them seen once, and the ten largest clones take approximately 3.7%. Stated time point: pretreatment peripheral blood. The study enrolled patients with locally advanced or metastatic urothelial carcinoma. All patients handed over anywhere from 1 to 8 samples, pretreatment and on-treatment. The clonotype was recovered from a man between 65 and 80 years old with urothelial cancer. Material: PBMCs, obtained around atezolizumab (anti-PD-L1) treatment. The V call is TRBV7-5, the J call TRBJ1-1; TRBD1, the table's D call, was not compared with the DNA. TRBV7-5 is a documented pseudogene. Here the CDR3 DNA reads TGTGTCAGAAGCCCACTTTCTAAAAACAGGGTAGGGGCTTTCTTT. Amino acids: CVRSPLSKNRVGAFF.